These T cell receptor beta chains were read from a single sample in a study of blood T cell repertoires in COVID-19. The method was immunoSEQ multiplex PCR; TCRdb's version includes in-frame clones alone and lacks a portion of them. The top ten clones hold 6.5% of a sample with under 200,000 clones, roughly 77% of them seen once. The sample was peripheral blood. All receptors derive from a man aged 65 to 85 with active or convalescent COVID-19. CDR3s include the opening cysteine and the closing phenylalanine or tryptophan.

v_gene	j_gene	CDR3aa
TRBV5-1	TRBJ2-1	CASSLDAGAYNEQFF
TRBV9	TRBJ2-1	CASSVFSSYNEQFF
TRBV7-2	TRBJ1-6	CASSPRLLELGSPLHF
TRBV10-1	TRBJ2-2	CASSKGTGNTGELFF
TRBV5-4	TRBJ2-7	CASSLGAGPTYEQYF
TRBV2	TRBJ1-3	CASSGTGGNTIYF
TRBV5-1	TRBJ2-5	CASSRTGARQETQYF
TRBV6-2/TRBV6-3	TRBJ2-7	CASSATGGHEQYF
TRBV6-6	TRBJ2-2	CAARGSGITGELFF
TRBV11-2	TRBJ2-5	CASSQSTGGETQYF
TRBV2	TRBJ2-3	CASSDAGLASDTQYF
TRBV5-6	TRBJ1-2	CASSGQGLVAGGGYGYTF
TRBV15	TRBJ2-3	CATSRVQGDTDTQYF
TRBV10-1	TRBJ1-1	CASRGGSEAFF
TRBV7-2	TRBJ1-2	CASSQDGLYGYTF
TRBV6-6	TRBJ1-2	CASSPARDRVFNYGYTF
TRBV18	TRBJ1-1	CASSPTGWGTEAFF
TRBV6-5	TRBJ2-5	CASSGTSGGRETQYF
TRBV19	TRBJ1-2	CASIWGGGYTF
TRBV5-8	TRBJ1-4	CASSLGGQPNEKLFF
TRBV10-3	TRBJ2-7	CAISGREAGTYEQYF
TRBV29-1	TRBJ1-1	CSVEGVAVGTEAFF
TRBV28	TRBJ2-7	CASSLTGDFYEQYF
TRBV6-6	TRBJ1-3	CASRPPGTGAGNTIYF
TRBV18	TRBJ1-1	CASSPYRVNTEAFF
TRBV11-3	TRBJ2-1	CASSFGGGWYNEQFF
TRBV3-1/TRBV3-2	TRBJ1-6	CASSPTWGASPLHF
TRBV11-3	TRBJ2-1	CASSLVAGADNEQFF
TRBV28	TRBJ2-7	CASSLDRGHLYF
TRBV27	TRBJ1-6	CASSLAINSGLISPLHF
TRBV6-6	TRBJ2-3	CASSPGTSPSTDTQYF
TRBV6-5	TRBJ1-1	CASRRTAQNTEAFF
TRBV10-1	TRBJ1-2	CAITPGQGNYGYTF
TRBV10-1	TRBJ1-6	CASSERQGNSPLHF
TRBV5-4	TRBJ2-7	CASSLGVVGGTYEQYF
TRBV11-2	TRBJ1-2	CASSPRQGASGYTF
TRBV7-2	TRBJ2-5	CASSSSGRGETQYF
TRBV5-1	TRBJ2-7	CASSTGQSSYEQYF
TRBV10-2	TRBJ2-2	CASSELPGRGDGELFF
TRBV7-2	TRBJ1-1	CASSARGTGAYKSEAFF
TRBV18	TRBJ2-3	CASSPRRESGDTQYF
TRBV5-5	TRBJ2-5	CASSLGTGGETQYF
TRBV6-1	TRBJ2-7	CASSERDRGPGQYF
TRBV30	TRBJ1-1	CAWIRVVQIKNTEAFF
TRBV3-1/TRBV3-2	TRBJ1-2	CASSNPGGPEGGYTF
TRBV7-9	TRBJ1-2	CASSSSYGDGYTF
TRBV2	TRBJ2-3	CASSRDRKPDTQYF
TRBV9	TRBJ2-2	CASSVGQSNTGELFF
TRBV6-6	TRBJ1-2	CASSYSAGGLGGYTF
TRBV6-5	TRBJ2-3	CASKSGVTDTQYF
TRBV30	TRBJ1-1	CALLQGTGEAFF
TRBV7-2	TRBJ1-5	CASSPSRYQPQHF
TRBV9	TRBJ2-7	CASSFSGGAYEQYF